The 12 T cell receptor beta chains below come from one sample, sequenced in a study of Tregs in tolerant kidney transplant recipients. Recipients received nonmyeloablative bone marrow transplants from related graft donors, with transient mixed chimerism. Method: immunoSEQ multiplex PCR; TCRdb's copy keeps in-frame clones and lacks some. The table shows tens of thousands of clones, with over 85% occurring only once. The sample was CD4+ T cells from blood (PBMCs), taken 12 months after the transplant. These receptors originate from a human patient who received a combined kidney and bone marrow transplant. A share of the T cells may be of graft donor origin.

The CDR3 reads CSALKRGRNTEAFF. The CDR3 coding sequence is TGCAGCGCGCTTAAAAGGGGCAGAAACACTGAAGCTTTCTTT. The gene calls are TRBV29-1 and TRBJ1-1, with D perhaps TRBD1 (5 bases). The CDR3 loop spans 14 amino acids. Germline V gives CDR1 SQVTM, CDR2 ANQGSEA. V was trimmed by 7 bases and J by 2 bases, leaving 17 bases between them.

The chain joins TRBV5-1 to TRBJ2-3; the D gene is possibly TRBD1 (5 bases). The CDR3 extends over 14 amino acids. Germline V lookup: CDR1 SGHRS, CDR2 YFSETQ. Trimming took off 2 bases at V and 4 bases at J, with 11 bases between the two ends. CDR3 bases: TGCGCCAGCAGCTTTGTCCCAGGGTCAGATACGCAGTATTTT. This encodes CASSFVPGSDTQYF.

The chain links TRBV7-9 to TRBJ1-1, with unresolved D. V gave up 7 bases and J gave up 0 bases, with 15 bases separating them. Germline CDR1 SEHNR, CDR2 FQNEAQ (reference sequence). This CDR3 has 15 amino acids. CDR3 bases: TGTGCCAGCAACTTCGGGGTAATTTTGAACACTGAAGCTTTCTTT. Translating gives CASNFGVILNTEAFF. The variable domain in full, completed from reference TRBV7-9 and TRBJ1-1, reads DTGVSQNPRHKITKRGQNVTFRCDPISEHNRLYWYRQTLGQGPEFLTYFQNEAQLEKSRLLSDRFSAERPKGSFSTLEIQRTEQGDSAMYLCASNFGVILNTEAFFGQGTRLTVV.

V usage is TRBV18 and J usage is TRBJ2-4, with 7 bases aligning to TRBD1. J lost 8 bases, V lost 2 bases, and 6 bases had no gene match. The CDR3 consists of 14 residues. Germline V gives CDR1 KGHSH, CDR2 LQKENI. The CDR3 DNA reads as TGTGCCAGCTCACCAACGCAGGGGGTGGACATTCAGTACTTC. Translation: CASSPTQGVDIQYF. The full variable domain, with the rest looked up from reference TRBV18 and TRBJ2-4, is NAGVMQNPRHLVRRRGQEARLRCSPMKGHSHVYWYRQLPEEGLKFMVYLQKENIIDESGMPKERFSAEFPKEGPSILRIQQVVRGDSAAYFCASSPTQGVDIQYFGAGTRLSVL.

This chain links TRBV12-5 with TRBJ1-1; 11 bases are shared with TRBD1. This CDR3 has 16 amino acids. The germline V gene has CDR1 LGHNT and CDR2 FRNRAP. The V gene end was trimmed by 7 bases and the J gene end by 4 bases; junction bases not matched to a gene: 11. The CDR3: CASAQFSGTGGTEAFF. CDR3 in DNA: TGTGCTAGTGCCCAATTCTCCGGGACAGGGGGCACTGAAGCTTTCTTT.

The rearrangement uses TRBV11-3 and TRBJ2-3; 11 bases match TRBD2. This CDR3 is built from 16 residues. V lost 5 bases to trimming and J lost 2 bases; unmatched junction nucleotides: 6. The germline V gene encodes CDR1 SGHNT and CDR2 YENEEA. As DNA, the CDR3 is TGTGCCAGCAGCCGCGGACTAGCGGGCTACACAGATACGCAGTATTTT. Translated: CASSRGLAGYTDTQYF.

V gene TRBV6-5 combines with J gene TRBJ1-4; D is unresolved. V was pared by 8 bases and J by 0 bases, with 10 bases between. The germline CDR1 and CDR2 sequences are MNHEY and SVGAGI. The CDR3 sequence is 14 residues long. The CDR3 coding sequence is TGTGCCAGCGCGGGGTCCGCAACTAATGAAAAACTGTTTTTT. Translation: CASAGSATNEKLFF.

The chain couples TRBV9 to TRBJ2-3; the match to TRBD1 covers 9 bases. After removal of 0 bases from V and 0 bases from J, the junction contained 11 bases not matched to a gene. CDR1 SGDLS and CDR2 YYNGEE come from the germline V gene. The CDR3 covers 19 residues. This chain's CDR3 is CASSVELGDREMSTDTQYF. The CDR3 bases are TGTGCCAGCAGCGTAGAATTAGGGGACAGGGAAATGAGCACAGATACGCAGTATTTT.

The rearrangement links TRBV9 to TRBJ2-5; D perhaps matches TRBD1 (6 bases). The CDR3 length is 13 residues. V lost 4 bases and J lost 5, with 12 bases in between. Germline assignment: CDR1 SGDLS and CDR2 YYNGEE. Here the CDR3 reads CASSMTGIETQYF. The CDR3 DNA is TGTGCCAGCAGCATGACAGGTATCGAGACCCAGTACTTC.

CDR3 loop: CASSQVGQGAYNEQFF. The CDR3 nucleotides read TGCGCCAGCAGCCAGGTTGGACAGGGGGCATACAATGAGCAGTTCTTC. The genes are TRBV4-3 and TRBJ2-1; 11 bases line up with TRBD1. Trimming took 3 bases from V and 4 from J; bases not matched to a gene: 5. The CDR3 spans 16 residues. Germline CDR1 and CDR2: LGHNA and YSLEER.

The chain is built from TRBV5-1 and TRBJ1-1, with TRBD1 as a possible D gene (5 bases). The CDR3 has 14 amino acids. The germline gives CDR1 SGHRS, CDR2 YFSETQ. The ends were cut back, 5 bases at V and 5 bases at J, with 16 bases in the middle. In nucleotides, the CDR3 is TGCGCCAGCAGTTTTGGGGCGTTGGGGACTGAAGCTTTCTTT. Translation: CASSFGALGTEAFF.

The chain uses TRBV30 and TRBJ2-6, with D perhaps TRBD1 (5 bases). Germline CDR1 and CDR2: GTSNPN and SVGIG (reference sequence). Deletions cut 2 bases from V and 0 bases from J, with 11 bases between. This CDR3 has 16 residues. The CDR3 reads CAWSQQAYSGANVLTF. CDR3 sequence (DNA): TGTGCCTGGAGTCAACAGGCCTACTCTGGGGCCAACGTCCTGACTTTC.